What follows are 4 T cell receptor beta chains derived from one specimen sequenced in a study of tissue T cells after allogeneic stem cell transplantation. Produced via immunoSEQ multiplex PCR; TCRdb's table is partial and in-frame only. The sample consists of 6,400 or so clones, approximately 50% of them appearing once. Time point reported: mouse harvest day 7 after allogeneic transplant. Tail vein injection delivered 10^7 T-cell-depleted bone marrow cells and 10^6 splenic CD5+ T cells. Sequenced material: gut tissue. Source of these receptors: a female BALB/c mouse given C57BL/6 T cells with graft-versus-host disease after an allogeneic hematopoietic cell transplant.

Worth noting for this clone: Germline and genes here are mouse. The read falls 1 residue short of the CDR3 end, and the missing part is taken from the germline J gene. The chain couples TRBV12-2 to TRBJ1-6; maybe TRBD1 (5 bases). TRBJ1-6 is recorded as an ORF, its role being uncertain. The CDR3 is 15 residues long. The germline V and J ends were trimmed by 0 bases and 7 bases, with 12 bases remaining between them. CDR1 and CDR2 (germline): SGHLS, HYDKME. CDR3 bases read: TGTGCCAGCTCTCTCGCGCCAGGGAGGAATTCGCCCCTCTAC. Residues: CASSLAPGRNSPLY. The full CDR3 is CASSLAPGRNSPLYF.

Concerning this clone itself: Any gene name here is a mouse gene name. The read comes to an end 1 residue before the CDR3 does, leaving the germline J gene to fill in the end. The J gene is TRBJ2-5, the V gene TRBV21; the D is unclear. TRBV21 is designated an ORF whose function remains uncertain. Trimming left V 7 bases short and J 2 bases short, with 7 bases between. The CDR3 is made up of 12 amino acids. Incomplete CDR3 DNA: TGTGCTAGCACCAGACTCCAAGACACCCAGTAC. Its translation: CASTRLQDTQY. The full CDR3 protein is CASTRLQDTQYF.

On this clone: Gene names are the mouse ones. The read ends 1 residue shy of where the CDR3 ends; the end is completed using the germline J gene. V and J are TRBV13-2 and TRBJ2-2, with 8 bases lining up with TRBD2. Germline assignment: CDR1 NNHNN and CDR2 SYGAGS (reference sequence). The CDR3 contains 15 residues. Germline trimming cut 3 bases from V and 3 bases from J; bases unmatched to any gene: 4. This chain's CDR3 is CASGGRGGDTGQLYF. The covered CDR3 bases are TGTGCCAGCGGTGGCCGGGGGGGCGACACCGGGCAGCTCTAC.

For this clone: Mouse gene names apply. From the germline J gene comes the end of the CDR3, since the read stops 1 residue before it. The chain recombines TRBV3 with TRBJ2-4; tentatively, D is TRBD2 (6 bases). CDR3 length: 15 residues. The V gene's germline CDR1 is SNHLY and CDR2 FYNGKV (reference sequence). V lost 3 bases and J lost 0, with 10 bases in between. CDR3 DNA, as far as it was read: TGTGCCAGCAGCTTGCTGGGGCTCAGTCAAAACACCTTGTAC. This sequence encodes CASSLLGLSQNTLY. The whole CDR3 reads CASSLLGLSQNTLYF.